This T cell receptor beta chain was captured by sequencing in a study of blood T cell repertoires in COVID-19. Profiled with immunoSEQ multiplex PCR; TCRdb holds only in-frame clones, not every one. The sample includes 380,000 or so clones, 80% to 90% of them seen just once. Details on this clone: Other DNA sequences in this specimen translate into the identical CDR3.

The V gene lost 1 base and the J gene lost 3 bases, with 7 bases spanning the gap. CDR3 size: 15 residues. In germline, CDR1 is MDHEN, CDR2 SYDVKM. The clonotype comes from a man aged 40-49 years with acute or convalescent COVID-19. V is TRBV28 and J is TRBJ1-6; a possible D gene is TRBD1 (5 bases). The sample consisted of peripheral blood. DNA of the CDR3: TGTGCCAGCAGTTTATCAACAGGCTATAATTCACCCCTCCACTTT. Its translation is CASSLSTGYNSPLHF.